The source of this TCR beta chain is a study of cytotoxic CD8 clonotypes in ibrutinib-treated CLL. Turning to the study itself: Patient counts were 11 relapsed/refractory, roughly 15 treatment-naive and under 18 IGHV unmutated. Study results and caveats: There were few public clonotypes, and on treatment they contracted or stayed stable. Clonality increased at ibrutinib response and stayed stable in sustained remission. At progression, however, it fell back toward baseline.

The V gene lost 1 base and the J gene lost 5 bases, with 8 bases spanning the gap. Germline V gene data show CDR1 as SGHVS and CDR2 as FNYEAQ. This CDR3 spans 13 amino acids. Sequenced by immunoSEQ multiplex PCR; TCRdb stores in-frame clones only, minus some. The data show hundreds of thousands of clones, roughly 74% seen once. This clone was counted once. Its target is unknown. The sequencing here drew on PBMCs, taken after 24 months of ibrutinib treatment. The rearrangement uses TRBV7-6 and TRBJ1-2; the D is unclear. The TCR was taken from a human donor with chronic lymphocytic leukemia. The CDR3 region has the DNA TGTGCCAGCAGCTTAGGTAGCGTATATGGCTACACCTTC. It yields the protein CASSLGSVYGYTF.